These 19 T cell receptor beta chains share one sample of origin, sequenced in a study of T cells in tuberculosis. Time point given: new active TB diagnosis, blood taken before or within 7 days of starting treatment. Clones were sequenced by immunoSEQ multiplex PCR, and TCRdb holds only the in-frame ones, with some missing. The data show roughly 32,000 clones, 80% to 95% seen once. Specimen: PBMCs, collected at tuberculosis diagnosis. Receptors were obtained from an adult with tuberculosis.

The gene calls are TRBV5-1 and TRBJ2-7, with 7 positions matching TRBD1. The CDR3 runs 15 residues. Trimming cost V 7 bases and J 0 bases; bases outside gene matches: 10. Germline V gene lookup returns CDR1 SGHRS and CDR2 YFSETQ. CDR3 sequence: CASGRDSPYSYEQYF. CDR3 in DNA: TGCGCCAGCGGACGGGACAGTCCGTACTCCTACGAGCAGTACTTC.

The chain combines TRBV10-2 with TRBJ2-7; D is uncertain. The CDR3 consists of 11 residues. V was trimmed by 0 bases and J by 6 bases, leaving 3 bases between them. Germline values: CDR1 WSHSY, CDR2 SAAADI. Here the CDR3 DNA reads TGCGCCAGCAGTGAGTCGAGCGAGCAGTACTTC. Its translation: CASSESSEQYF.

The V call is TRBV5-6, the J call TRBJ2-2, with a tentative D call TRBD1 (7 bases). The CDR3 loop spans 14 amino acids. V was trimmed by 4 bases and J by 6 bases, leaving 13 bases between them. Germline V lookup: CDR1 SGHDT, CDR2 YYEEEE. In DNA form, the CDR3 reads TGTGCCAGCAGCGACCTCAGGGGGGCCGGGGAGCTGTTTTTT. This sequence encodes CASSDLRGAGELFF.

CDR3 loop: CASEWGELNTEAFF. In nucleotides, the CDR3 is TGTGCCAGCGAGTGGGGAGAACTGAACACTGAAGCTTTCTTT. The chain is built from TRBV6-1 and TRBJ1-1, with D unclear. From germline, CDR1 is MNHNS and CDR2 SASEGT. CDR3 length: 14 amino acids. Between the trimmed V and J ends, which lost 8 bases and 0 bases, there was a span of 13 bases.

The chain carries TRBV19 and TRBJ1-1; D might be TRBD1 (6 bases). This CDR3 spans 14 amino acids. CDR1 is LNHDA and CDR2 is SQIVND in the germline V gene (reference sequence). Trimming pared 0 bases from V and 7 bases from J, leaving 12 bases between. The CDR3 sequence: CASSIDQGYGEAFF. The CDR3 DNA sequence: TGTGCCAGTAGTATAGATCAGGGGTACGGTGAAGCTTTCTTT.

The chain links TRBV9 to TRBJ2-5; TRBD2 might be the D (5 bases). Per germline, CDR1 SGDLS and CDR2 YYNGEE. V lost 4 bases to trimming and J lost 7 bases, with 17 bases between them. The CDR3 spans 14 residues. The CDR3 DNA reads as TGTGCCAGCAGCCCTATCGAGCGGTTCGGGACCCAGTACTTC. The encoded protein is CASSPIERFGTQYF.

The gene calls are TRBV10-3 and TRBJ2-3, with 10 bases lining up with TRBD2. Trimming cost V 8 bases and J 0 bases; bases outside gene matches: 11. Germline V gives CDR1 ENHRY, CDR2 SYGVKD. The CDR3 has 17 residues. The CDR3 sequence is CAIGSASGGPSTDTQYF. CDR3 nucleotides: TGTGCCATCGGGTCCGCTAGCGGGGGCCCTAGCACAGATACGCAGTATTTT.

This chain links TRBV5-1 with TRBJ2-3, with a weak D call TRBD1 (6 bases). The CDR3 length is 15 residues. The V gene lost 4 bases and the J gene lost 0 bases, with 12 bases spanning the gap. Germline loops: CDR1 SGHRS, CDR2 YFSETQ. CDR3 sequence reads: CASSGLGASTDTQYF. In nucleotides, the CDR3 is TGCGCCAGCAGCGGCCTGGGGGCTAGCACAGATACGCAGTATTTT.

The chain combines TRBV19 with TRBJ2-7; no firm D call. In germline, CDR1 is LNHDA, CDR2 SQIVND (reference sequence). This CDR3 is built from 13 residues. The ends were cut back, 5 bases at V and 2 bases at J, with 10 bases in the middle. Here the CDR3 reads CASSPYQAYEQYF. The CDR3 DNA is TGTGCCAGTAGTCCCTACCAGGCCTACGAGCAGTACTTC.

This clone was counted between two and nine times. The chain couples TRBV11-2 to TRBJ1-6; 9 nucleotides line up with TRBD1. J lost 13 bases, V lost 5 bases, and 12 bases had no gene match. There are 15 residues in the CDR3. Germline V gives CDR1 SGHAT, CDR2 FQNNGV. CDR3: CASSDPGTGIYPLHF. The DNA of the CDR3 is TGTGCCAGCAGCGACCCCGGGACAGGGATCTATCCCCTCCACTTT. Drawing the rest from reference TRBV11-2 and TRBJ1-6, the complete variable domain is EAGVAQSPRYKIIEKRQSVAFWCNPISGHATLYWYQQILGQGPKLLIQFQNNGVVDDSQLPKDRFSAERLKGVDSTLKIQPAKLEDSAVYLCASSDPGTGIYPLHFGNGTRLTVT.

V and J are TRBV4-1 and TRBJ2-3; D may be TRBD1 (5 bases). The germline V gene encodes CDR1 MGHRA and CDR2 YSYEKL. This CDR3 region has 15 residues. V was clipped by 1 base and J by 2 bases, with 10 bases between them. The CDR3 nucleotides are TGCGCCAGCAGCCAAGGATCAGGGAACACAGATACGCAGTATTTT. Translation: CASSQGSGNTDTQYF.

This clone showed up just once. The genes are TRBV19 and TRBJ1-1; 10 nucleotides match TRBD1. Germline V CDR1 and CDR2: LNHDA, SQIVND (reference sequence). V trimming: 7 bases; J trimming: 5 bases; junction bases outside the gene matches: 7. This CDR3 is built from 14 residues. The CDR3 region is CASTRGTGETEAFF. The CDR3 region has the DNA TGTGCCAGTACCCGCGGGACAGGGGAAACTGAAGCTTTCTTT.

The chain joins TRBV19 to TRBJ2-1, with 7 bases that match TRBD1. Germline trimming cut 7 bases from V and 4 bases from J; bases unmatched to any gene: 10. Looked up from germline, CDR1 is LNHDA and CDR2 is SQIVND (reference sequence). The CDR3 has 15 residues. The CDR3 region is CASTPTGNAYNEQFF. In DNA, the CDR3 is TGTGCCAGTACCCCGACAGGGAACGCTTACAATGAGCAGTTCTTC.

The V call is TRBV5-6, the J call TRBJ1-2; 7 bases align to TRBD1. J was trimmed by 0 bases and V by 6 bases; bases with no gene match: 14. The CDR3 contains 17 residues. Germline V gene sequence: CDR1 SGHDT, CDR2 YYEEEE. CDR3 loop: CASNLRDSSIANYGYTF. Written as DNA, the CDR3 is TGTGCCAGCAACCTAAGGGACAGTTCCATAGCTAACTATGGCTACACCTTC. The full variable domain, completed using reference TRBV5-6 and TRBJ1-2, is DAGVTQSPTHLIKTRGQQVTLRCSPKSGHDTVSWYQQALGQGPQFIFQYYEEEERQRGNFPDRFSGHQFPNYSSELNVNALLLGDSALYLCASNLRDSSIANYGYTFGSGTRLTVV.

The chain combines TRBV5-1 with TRBJ1-1; perhaps TRBD1 as D (6 bases). Germline lookup yields CDR1 SGHRS and CDR2 YFSETQ. The CDR3 is 14 amino acids. Trimming stripped 4 bases from V and 10 bases from J, with 20 bases between. CDR3 in amino acids: CASSQDSGLYGAFF. The CDR3 DNA reads as TGCGCCAGCAGCCAGGACAGTGGGCTTTATGGAGCTTTCTTT.

The gene calls are TRBV5-1 and TRBJ2-7; D is uncertain. V was clipped by 2 bases and J by 2 bases, with 8 bases between them. This CDR3 is 13 amino acids long. Germline V CDR1 and CDR2: SGHRS, YFSETQ. The CDR3 loop is CASSFQSTYEQYF. In nucleotides, the CDR3 is TGCGCCAGCAGCTTTCAATCCACCTACGAGCAGTACTTC.

The gene calls are TRBV19 and TRBJ2-3, with 8 bases fitting TRBD2. Germline values: CDR1 LNHDA, CDR2 SQIVND (reference sequence). CDR3 length equals 13 residues. V was pared by 9 bases and J by 2 bases, with 4 bases of the junction left unmatched. CDR3 in amino acids: CASTSGVTDTQYF. CDR3 nucleotide sequence: TGTGCCAGCACTAGCGGCGTCACAGATACGCAGTATTTT.

The chain recombines TRBV28 with TRBJ1-1; TRBD1 matches 8 bases. Germline-derived CDR1 and CDR2 are MDHEN and SYDVKM. The ends lost 4 bases at V and 10 bases at J; junction bases unmatched: 8. CDR3 length: 13 amino acids. The CDR3 region is CASSSGQGRGAFF. The CDR3 nucleotides are TGTGCCAGCAGTTCCGGACAGGGTAGGGGAGCTTTCTTT.

V and J are TRBV30 and TRBJ2-7, with TRBD2 identical over 14 bases. The CDR3 runs to 18 residues. With 0 bases clipped from V and 9 bases from J, the junction kept 16 bases outside the gene matches. Germline V gives CDR1 GTSNPN, CDR2 SVGIG (reference sequence). The CDR3 sequence is CAWSVRGLAGALRGGQYF. Here the CDR3 DNA reads TGTGCCTGGAGTGTACGGGGACTAGCGGGAGCCTTGCGTGGGGGGCAGTACTTC.